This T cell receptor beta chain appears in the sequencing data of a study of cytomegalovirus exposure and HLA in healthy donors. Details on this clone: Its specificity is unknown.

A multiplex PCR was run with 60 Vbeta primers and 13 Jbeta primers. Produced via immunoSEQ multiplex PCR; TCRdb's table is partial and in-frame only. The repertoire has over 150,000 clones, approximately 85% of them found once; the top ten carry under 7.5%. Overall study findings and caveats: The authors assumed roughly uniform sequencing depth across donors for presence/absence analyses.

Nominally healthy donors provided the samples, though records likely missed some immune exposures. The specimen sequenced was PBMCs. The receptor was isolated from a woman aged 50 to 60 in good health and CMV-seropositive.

CDR3 residues: CASSDGRGEEQYF. CDR3 coding DNA: TGCGCCAGCAGTGATGGCAGGGGAGAAGAGCAGTACTTC. V gene TRBV10-1 combines with J gene TRBJ2-7, with D perhaps matching TRBD1 (6 bases). V was pared by 3 bases and J by 7 bases, with 13 bases between. The CDR3 length is 13 residues. Germline V gene lookup returns CDR1 WNHNN and CDR2 SYGVQD (reference sequence).